These 10 T cell receptor beta chains were all obtained from the same sample, sequenced in a study of lung T cells in sarcoidosis with Löfgren's syndrome. One entry per CDR3 protein, called by TCRdb with MiXCR from the reads. The repertoire has fewer than 80,000 distinct CDR3 sequences, about 20% of them found once; the top ten carry 2% to 2.5%. Sequencing input: CD4+ T cells from PBMCs. The receptors derive from a human donor with sarcoidosis (Löfgren's syndrome or another form), or a control subject (not recorded which).

This clonotype has ten or more counts. The gene calls are TRBV7-3 and TRBJ2-3; TRBD2 is a possible D gene (6 bases). The CDR3 has 14 residues. The germline gives CDR1 SGHTA, CDR2 FQGTGA. Between the trimmed V and J ends, which lost 5 bases and 0 bases, there was a span of 9 bases. CDR3 region: CASSLAPSTDTQYF. The CDR3 DNA reads TGTGCCAGCAGCCTAGCGCCTAGCACAGATACGCAGTATTTT.

This clonotype occurred many times. The chain has TRBV10-2 and TRBJ2-3; 7 nucleotides line up with TRBD1. Germline values: CDR1 WSHSY, CDR2 SAAADI. After removal of 4 bases from V and 2 bases from J, the junction contained 6 bases not matched to a gene. The CDR3 consists of 15 residues. This CDR3 is CASSVKGANTDTQYF. The CDR3 nucleotides read TGCGCCAGCAGTGTGAAGGGGGCAAACACAGATACGCAGTATTTT.

J is TRBJ1-2 and V is TRBV20-1; TRBD1 aligns across 9 bases. Per the germline V gene, CDR1 is DFQATT and CDR2 is SNEGSKA (reference sequence). This CDR3 spans 13 amino acids. The V gene end was trimmed by 6 bases and the J gene end by 8 bases; junction bases not matched to a gene: 10. The chain's CDR3 is CSAGYRGREGYTF. CDR3 in DNA: TGCAGTGCGGGGTACAGGGGGCGCGAAGGCTACACCTTC.

This clonotype appeared many times. CDR3 residues: CSARDRAGLLYGYTF. Here the CDR3 DNA reads TGCAGTGCTAGAGATCGGGCAGGGCTTCTCTATGGCTACACCTTC. The V gene is TRBV20-1, the J gene TRBJ1-2; D perhaps matches TRBD1 (5 bases). Germline loops: CDR1 DFQATT, CDR2 SNEGSKA (reference sequence). The V gene lost 0 bases and the J gene lost 4 bases, with 15 bases spanning the gap. This CDR3 region has 15 residues.

The chain uses TRBV11-2 and TRBJ1-1; weak D call: TRBD1 (5 bases). The length of the CDR3 is 15 residues. The V gene lost 1 base and the J gene lost 1 base, with 10 bases spanning the gap. Germline V gene lookup returns CDR1 SGHAT and CDR2 FQNNGV. CDR3 protein: CASSLAGQANTEAFF. The CDR3 bases are TGTGCCAGCAGCTTAGCAGGGCAGGCGAACACTGAAGCTTTCTTT.

In its sample, this clonotype was seen many times. The chain has TRBV2 and TRBJ1-5, with D uncertain. CDR1 and CDR2 (germline): SNHLY, FYNNEI. The CDR3 consists of 14 residues. Trimming took 3 bases from V and 6 from J, leaving 12 bases between them. For the CDR3, the DNA is TGTGCCAGCAGTGACCCAGGACCCAGTCAGCCCCAGCATTTT. It translates to CASSDPGPSQPQHF.

This clonotype was picked up many times. This rearrangement joins TRBV28 to TRBJ1-1; 7 nucleotides align to TRBD1. Germline lookup yields CDR1 MDHEN and CDR2 SYDVKM. The junction had 10 bases not matched to a gene; V was cut back by 6 bases and J by 0 bases. The CDR3 runs to 16 residues. CDR3 protein: CASRRRDRAMNTEAFF. In nucleotides, the CDR3 is TGTGCCAGCAGACGCAGAGACAGGGCGATGAACACTGAAGCTTTCTTT.

Note on this clonotype: One end of the junction varies from germline; a read error may be responsible. V usage is TRBV6-1 and J usage is TRBJ1-2; no definite D call. This CDR3 has 14 residues. From germline, CDR1 is MNHNS and CDR2 SASEGT. The CDR3 DNA is TGTGCCGGCAGTGAGGCGGTCAGGAACTATGGCTACACCTTC. Encoded protein: CAGSEAVRNYGYTF.

The chain joins TRBV5-1 to TRBJ2-1; D unresolved. The V end was cut by 0 bases, the J end by 10 bases, with 8 bases between. This CDR3 has 12 residues. The germline CDR1 and CDR2 sequences are SGHRS and YFSETQ. The CDR3 reads CASSLGLREQFF. CDR3 DNA sequence: TGCGCCAGCAGCTTGGGTTTAAGGGAGCAGTTCTTC.

This clonotype was picked up many times. The gene calls are TRBV4-3 and TRBJ2-1, with D possibly being TRBD1 (5 bases). In germline, CDR1 is LGHNA, CDR2 YSLEER. The CDR3 totals 14 residues. V was clipped by 1 base and J by 10 bases, with 14 bases between them. CDR3 amino acids: CASSQGQGRREQFF. Here the CDR3 DNA reads TGCGCCAGCAGCCAAGGGCAGGGAAGAAGGGAGCAGTTCTTC.